Below, 16 T cell receptor beta chains from the same sample are listed, as sequenced in a study of T cell changes during pregnancy in multiple sclerosis. Method: immunoSEQ multiplex PCR; TCRdb's copy keeps in-frame clones and lacks some. In the table there are around 88,000 clones, approximately 90% of which are singletons. Here the sequenced sample was peripheral blood, taken after pregnancy. These receptors were collected from a female donor in good health, enrolled as a control in a pregnancy study.

The rearrangement links TRBV19 to TRBJ1-5; 9 bases fit TRBD1. The CDR3 consists of 12 residues. Germline assignment: CDR1 LNHDA and CDR2 SQIVND (reference sequence). V shed 6 bases, J shed 11 bases, and the junction held 5 bases outside the gene matches. The DNA of the CDR3 is TGTGCCAGTAGGAGGGGGGACAGGGCCCAGCATTTT. Amino acids: CASRRGDRAQHF.

The chain recombines TRBV2 with TRBJ2-1, with TRBD1 matching over 10 bases. The germline V gene has CDR1 SNHLY and CDR2 FYNNEI. The junction had 8 bases not matched to a gene; V was cut back by 4 bases and J by 5 bases. CDR3 length equals 16 residues. The chain's CDR3 is CASSVGGDRGHNEQFF. Here the CDR3 DNA reads TGTGCCAGCAGTGTGGGTGGGGACAGGGGTCACAATGAGCAGTTCTTC. Using reference TRBV2 and TRBJ2-1 for the parts outside the CDR3, the full variable domain is EPEVTQTPSHQVTQMGQEVILRCVPISNHLYFYWYRQILGQKVEFLVSFYNNEISEKSEIFDDQFSVERPDGSNFTLKIRSTKLEDSAMYFCASSVGGDRGHNEQFFGPGTRLTVL.

The chain is built from TRBV7-9 and TRBJ2-7; 10 nucleotides line up with TRBD1. Trimming removed 5 bases from V and 3 bases from J; junction bases left unmatched: 1. The CDR3 has 13 amino acids. The V gene's germline CDR1 is SEHNR and CDR2 FQNEAQ (reference sequence). The CDR3 coding sequence is TGTGCCAGCAGCCGGACAGGGGGCTACGAGCAGTACTTC. Protein: CASSRTGGYEQYF.

The CDR3 nucleotides are TGTGCCAGCAGTTGGACAGCAGGCACTGAAGCTTTCTTT. The encoded protein is CASSWTAGTEAFF. The chain employs TRBV27 and TRBJ1-1; weak D call: TRBD1 (6 bases). V was clipped by 4 bases and J by 4 bases, with 10 bases between them. The germline V gene has CDR1 MNHEY and CDR2 SMNVEV (reference sequence). The CDR3 has 13 residues.

The chain joins TRBV30 to TRBJ1-2, with D unresolved. V shed 0 bases and J shed 4 bases, with 12 bases lying between them. Germline CDR1 GTSNPN, CDR2 SVGIG (reference sequence). This CDR3 spans 14 amino acids. The CDR3 bases are TGTGCCTGGAGTGTACAGTATTACATCTATGGCTACACCTTC. It codes for CAWSVQYYIYGYTF. The entire variable domain, with the rest obtained from reference TRBV30 and TRBJ1-2, is as follows: SQTIHQWPATLVQPVGSPLSLECTVEGTSNPNLYWYRQAAGRGLQLLFYSVGIGQISSEVPQNLSASRPQDRQFILSSKKLLLSDSGFYLCAWSVQYYIYGYTFGSGTRLTVV.

The CDR3 nucleotides read TGTGCCAGCTCACCCGGCGGGTACCACGAGCAGTACTTC. It encodes CASSPGGYHEQYF. The rearrangement links TRBV18 to TRBJ2-7; D perhaps matches TRBD2 (5 bases). The CDR3 length is 13 residues. The germline CDR1 and CDR2 sequences are KGHSH and LQKENI. Deletions cut 3 bases from V and 5 bases from J, with 11 bases between.

The chain uses TRBV19 and TRBJ2-1, with D possibly TRBD2 on 6 matching bases. V lost 2 bases, J lost 9 bases, and 8 bases lay in between. This CDR3 has 12 residues. Looked up from germline, CDR1 is LNHDA and CDR2 is SQIVND (reference sequence). In DNA, the CDR3 is TGTGCCAGTAGTATATTGGGGGGTGAGCAGTTCTTC. Amino acid sequence: CASSILGGEQFF.

This chain joins TRBV5-1 and TRBJ2-3; 7 nucleotides match TRBD2. V was clipped by 4 bases and J by 4 bases; unmatched bases: 9. The germline gives CDR1 SGHRS, CDR2 YFSETQ. This CDR3 is 15 amino acids long. CDR3 protein: CASSPETSVPDTQYF. CDR3 sequence (DNA): TGCGCCAGCAGCCCAGAAACTAGCGTTCCAGATACGCAGTATTTT.

The genes are TRBV27 and TRBJ2-7; tentatively, D is TRBD2 (6 bases). This CDR3 is built from 15 residues. Germline-derived CDR1 and CDR2 are MNHEY and SMNVEV (reference sequence). With 4 bases removed from V and 1 base from J, the gap between germline ends came to 14 bases. CDR3 sequence: CASSSRGSGSYEQYF. Here the CDR3 DNA reads TGTGCCAGCAGTTCCCGGGGTAGCGGTTCCTACGAGCAGTACTTC.

The chain is built from TRBV19 and TRBJ1-2; 10 bases match TRBD1. The CDR3 runs 18 residues. V lost 3 bases to trimming and J lost 0 bases; unmatched junction nucleotides: 10. From germline, CDR1 is LNHDA and CDR2 SQIVND (reference sequence). CDR3 in amino acids: CASSILQGTGEANYGYTF. CDR3 nucleotides: TGTGCCAGTAGTATCCTCCAAGGGACAGGGGAAGCTAACTATGGCTACACCTTC.

The chain is built from TRBV10-2 and TRBJ1-2, with 9 bases aligning to TRBD1. J gave up 4 bases and V 3 bases, and 6 bases lay outside the gene matches. Germline V gives CDR1 WSHSY, CDR2 SAAADI. The CDR3 extends over 15 amino acids. The DNA of the CDR3 is TGCGCCAGCAGTGACGTGGGACAGGGACTCTATGGCTACACCTTC. Translated: CASSDVGQGLYGYTF.

The J gene is TRBJ1-4, the V gene TRBV2, with D perhaps matching TRBD1 (5 bases). CDR3 size: 13 residues. Between the trimmed V and J ends, which lost 7 bases and 6 bases, there was a span of 12 bases. The germline CDR1 and CDR2 sequences are SNHLY and FYNNEI. Here the CDR3 DNA reads TGTGCCAGCATTCAGGGCAGGGATGAAAAACTGTTTTTT. Translating it yields CASIQGRDEKLFF.

The V call is TRBV2, the J call TRBJ2-5; 8 bases match TRBD2. This CDR3 region has 14 residues. Germline CDR1 and CDR2: SNHLY and FYNNEI. J was trimmed by 0 bases and V by 7 bases; bases with no gene match: 4. CDR3 loop: CASIAGQYQETQYF. CDR3 sequence (DNA): TGTGCCAGCATAGCGGGACAATACCAAGAGACCCAGTACTTC.

V gene TRBV6-1 combines with J gene TRBJ1-1, with 8 bases matching TRBD1. The J segment lost 4 bases and the V segment lost 7 bases, leaving 2 bases of the junction unmatched. The CDR3 has 12 amino acids. Per the germline V gene, CDR1 is MNHNS and CDR2 is SASEGT. The CDR3 region is CASKDRATEAFF. Here the CDR3 DNA reads TGTGCCAGCAAGGACAGGGCCACTGAAGCTTTCTTT.

The chain carries TRBV10-3 and TRBJ2-1; 11 bases align to TRBD2. With V trimmed by 7 bases and J by 5 bases, 7 bases remained unmatched. Per germline, CDR1 ENHRY and CDR2 SYGVKD. The CDR3 is 15 residues long. The CDR3 region has the DNA TGTGCCATCAAGGCTAGCGGGGGGCATCACAATGAGCAGTTCTTC. Translated: CAIKASGGHHNEQFF.

The CDR3 loop reads CASSSGQGNEQFF. In DNA form, the CDR3 reads TGTGCCAGCTCATCGGGACAGGGCAATGAGCAGTTCTTC. V is TRBV18 and J is TRBJ2-1, with TRBD1 identical over 9 bases. The germline V gene encodes CDR1 KGHSH and CDR2 LQKENI. V dropped 5 bases and J dropped 6; count of bases not matched to a gene: 2. The CDR3 sequence is 13 residues long.